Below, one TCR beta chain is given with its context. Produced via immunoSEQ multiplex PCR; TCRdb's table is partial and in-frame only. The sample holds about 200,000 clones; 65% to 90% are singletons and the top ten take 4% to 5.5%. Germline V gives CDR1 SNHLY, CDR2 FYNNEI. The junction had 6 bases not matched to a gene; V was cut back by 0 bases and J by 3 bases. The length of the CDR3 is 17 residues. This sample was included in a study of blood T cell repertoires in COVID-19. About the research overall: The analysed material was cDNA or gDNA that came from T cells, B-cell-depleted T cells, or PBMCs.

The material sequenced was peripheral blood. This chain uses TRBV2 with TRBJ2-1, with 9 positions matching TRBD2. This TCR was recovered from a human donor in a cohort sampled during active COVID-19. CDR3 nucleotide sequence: TGTGCCAGCAGTGAAGCCCTTCTAGCGGGAATCTACAATGAGCAGTTCTTC. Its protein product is CASSEALLAGIYNEQFF.